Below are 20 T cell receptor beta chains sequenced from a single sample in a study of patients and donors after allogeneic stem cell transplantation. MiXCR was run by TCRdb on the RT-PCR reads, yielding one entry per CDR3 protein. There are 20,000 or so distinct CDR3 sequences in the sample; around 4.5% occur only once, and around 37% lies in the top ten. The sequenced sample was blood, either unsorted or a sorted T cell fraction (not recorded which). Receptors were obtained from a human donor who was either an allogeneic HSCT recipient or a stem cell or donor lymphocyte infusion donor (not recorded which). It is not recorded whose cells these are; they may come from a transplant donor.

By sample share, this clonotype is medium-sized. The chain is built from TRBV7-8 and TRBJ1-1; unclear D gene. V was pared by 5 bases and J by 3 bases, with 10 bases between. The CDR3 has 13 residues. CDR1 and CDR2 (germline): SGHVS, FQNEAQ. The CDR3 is CASSARRDTEAFF. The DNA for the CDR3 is TGTGCCAGCAGCGCCCGACGGGACACTGAAGCTTTCTTT.

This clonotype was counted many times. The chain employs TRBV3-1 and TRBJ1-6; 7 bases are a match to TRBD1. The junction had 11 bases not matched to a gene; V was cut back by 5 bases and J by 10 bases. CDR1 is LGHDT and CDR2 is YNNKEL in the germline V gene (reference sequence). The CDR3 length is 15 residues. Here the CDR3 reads CASSARDRDQSPLHF. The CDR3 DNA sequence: TGTGCCAGCAGCGCCAGAGACAGGGACCAATCACCCCTCCACTTT. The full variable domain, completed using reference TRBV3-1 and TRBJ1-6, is DTAVSQTPKYLVTQMGNDKSIKCEQNLGHDTMYWYKQDSKKFLKIMFSYNNKELIINETVPNRFSPKSPDKAHLNLHINSLELGDSAVYFCASSARDRDQSPLHFGNGTRLTVT.

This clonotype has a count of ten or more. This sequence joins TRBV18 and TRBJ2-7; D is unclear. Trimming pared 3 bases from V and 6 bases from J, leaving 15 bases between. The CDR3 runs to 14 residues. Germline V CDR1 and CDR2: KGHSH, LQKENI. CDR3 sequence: CASSPSIQSGEQYF. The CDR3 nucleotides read TGTGCCAGCTCACCCTCCATCCAGTCCGGCGAGCAGTACTTC.

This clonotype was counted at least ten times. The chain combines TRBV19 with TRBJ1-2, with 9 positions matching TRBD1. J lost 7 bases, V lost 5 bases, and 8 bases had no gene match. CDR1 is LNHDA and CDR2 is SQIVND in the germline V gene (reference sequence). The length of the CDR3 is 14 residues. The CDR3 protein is CASSPTGQGSGYTF. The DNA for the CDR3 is TGTGCCAGTAGTCCGACGGGACAGGGAAGTGGCTACACCTTC. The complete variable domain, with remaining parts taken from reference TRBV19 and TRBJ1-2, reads DGGITQSPKYLFRKEGQNVTLSCEQNLNHDAMYWYRQDPGQGLRLIYYSQIVNDFQKGDIAEGYSVSREKKESFPLTVTSAQKNPTAFYLCASSPTGQGSGYTFGSGTRLTVV.

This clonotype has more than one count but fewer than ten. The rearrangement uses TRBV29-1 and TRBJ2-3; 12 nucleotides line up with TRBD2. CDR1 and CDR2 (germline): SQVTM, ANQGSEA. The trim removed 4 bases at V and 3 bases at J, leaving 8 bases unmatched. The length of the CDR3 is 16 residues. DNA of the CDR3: TGCAGCGTTGTGCTTCTTGGGACTAGCGGGACAGATACGCAGTATTTT. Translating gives CSVVLLGTSGTDTQYF.

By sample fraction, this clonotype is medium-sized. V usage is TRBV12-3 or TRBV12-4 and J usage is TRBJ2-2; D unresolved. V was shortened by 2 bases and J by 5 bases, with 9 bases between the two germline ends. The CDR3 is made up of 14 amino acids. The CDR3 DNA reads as TGTGCCAGCAGTTTAAGTCCTCTTACCGGGGAGCTGTTTTTT. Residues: CASSLSPLTGELFF.

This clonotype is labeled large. The CDR3 reads CSARVLPQTGSPTGELFF. The CDR3 DNA sequence: TGCAGTGCTAGAGTTTTGCCGCAGACAGGGAGTCCAACCGGGGAGCTGTTTTTT. This sequence joins TRBV20-1 and TRBJ2-2; 7 positions match TRBD1. CDR3 length equals 18 residues. V lost 1 base to trimming and J lost 5 bases; unmatched junction nucleotides: 16. CDR1 DFQATT and CDR2 SNEGSKA come from the germline V gene (reference sequence).

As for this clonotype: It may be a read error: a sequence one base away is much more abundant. CDR3 coding DNA: TGTGCCAGCAGCCCGGGACTAGCGGGGGAGCCCTACGAGCAGTACTTC. Protein sequence: CASSPGLAGEPYEQYF. The chain recombines TRBV7-9 with TRBJ2-7, with TRBD2 identical over 14 bases. The CDR3 has 16 residues. With V trimmed by 5 bases and J by 2 bases, 5 bases remained unmatched. Per the germline V gene, CDR1 is SEHNR and CDR2 is FQNEAQ (reference sequence).

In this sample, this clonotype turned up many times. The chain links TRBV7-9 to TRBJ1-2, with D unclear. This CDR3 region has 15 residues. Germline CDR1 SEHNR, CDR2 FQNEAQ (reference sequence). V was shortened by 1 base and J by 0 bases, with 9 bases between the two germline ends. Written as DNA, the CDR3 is TGTGCCAGCAGCTTAGGGTCTTCGACTAACTATGGCTACACCTTC. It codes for CASSLGSSTNYGYTF.

In DNA, the CDR3 is TGCGCCAGCCGACAGGCGCGCTATAGCAATCAGCCCCAGCATTTT. This sequence encodes CASRQARYSNQPQHF. This chain joins TRBV5-1 and TRBJ1-5; D may be TRBD1 (6 bases). Deletions cut 7 bases from V and 0 bases from J, with 14 bases between. CDR3 length: 15 amino acids. Germline lookup yields CDR1 SGHRS and CDR2 YFSETQ.

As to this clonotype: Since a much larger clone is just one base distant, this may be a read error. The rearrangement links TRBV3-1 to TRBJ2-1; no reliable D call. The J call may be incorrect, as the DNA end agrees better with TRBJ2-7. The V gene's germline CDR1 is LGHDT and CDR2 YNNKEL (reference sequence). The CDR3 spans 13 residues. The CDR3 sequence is CASSQVSFNEQYF. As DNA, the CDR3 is TGTGCCAGCAGCCAAGTAAGCTTCAATGAGCAGTACTTC.

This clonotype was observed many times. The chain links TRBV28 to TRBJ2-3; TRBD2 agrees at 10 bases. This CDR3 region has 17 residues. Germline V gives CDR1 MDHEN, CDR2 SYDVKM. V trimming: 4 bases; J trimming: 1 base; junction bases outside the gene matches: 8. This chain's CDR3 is CASSSPGLATRTDTQYF. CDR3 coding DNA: TGTGCCAGCAGTTCACCGGGACTAGCGACCCGCACAGATACGCAGTATTTT.

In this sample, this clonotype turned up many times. This chain's CDR3 is CASKTDRGVYEQYF. In nucleotides, the CDR3 is TGTGCCAGCAAGACGGACAGGGGAGTCTACGAGCAGTACTTC. The rearrangement joins TRBV12-3 or TRBV12-4 to TRBJ2-7; TRBD1 matches at 9 bases. Trimming removed 7 bases from V and 3 bases from J; junction bases left unmatched: 7. The CDR3 spans 14 residues.

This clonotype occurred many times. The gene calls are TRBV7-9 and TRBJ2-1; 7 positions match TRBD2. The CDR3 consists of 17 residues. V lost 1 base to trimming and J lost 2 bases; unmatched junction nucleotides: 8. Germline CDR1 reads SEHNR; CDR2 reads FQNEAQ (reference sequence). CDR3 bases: TGTGCCAGCAGCTTAGAGTGGCGGGAGTTCACCTACAATGAGCAGTTCTTC. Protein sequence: CASSLEWREFTYNEQFF.

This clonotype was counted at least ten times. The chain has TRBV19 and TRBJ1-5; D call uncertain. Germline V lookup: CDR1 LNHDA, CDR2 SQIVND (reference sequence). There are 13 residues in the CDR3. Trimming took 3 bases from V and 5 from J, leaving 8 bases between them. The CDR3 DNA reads TGTGCCAGTAGTATGACCTTCCATCAGCCCCAGCATTTT. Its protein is CASSMTFHQPQHF.

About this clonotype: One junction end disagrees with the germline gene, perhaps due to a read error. Written as DNA, the CDR3 is TGTGCCAGTAGTTGGGCAGTCCAGGCGGGCAATAAGCCCCAGCATTTT. It encodes CASSWAVQAGNKPQHF. This sequence joins TRBV19 and TRBJ1-5; no clear D. Germline lookup yields CDR1 LNHDA and CDR2 SQIVND (reference sequence). The CDR3 extends over 16 amino acids.

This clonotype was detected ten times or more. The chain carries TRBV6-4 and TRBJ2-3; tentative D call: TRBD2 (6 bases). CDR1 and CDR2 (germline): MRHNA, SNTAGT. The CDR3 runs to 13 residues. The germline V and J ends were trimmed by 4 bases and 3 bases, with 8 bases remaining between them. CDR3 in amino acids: CASSVRGTDTQYF. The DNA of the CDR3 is TGTGCCAGCAGTGTCCGGGGGACAGATACGCAGTATTTT.

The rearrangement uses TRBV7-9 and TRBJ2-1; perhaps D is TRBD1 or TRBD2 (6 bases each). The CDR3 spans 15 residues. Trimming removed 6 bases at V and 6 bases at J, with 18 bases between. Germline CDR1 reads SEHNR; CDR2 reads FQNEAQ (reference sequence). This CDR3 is CASSSGGGTGNEQFF. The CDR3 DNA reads TGTGCCAGCAGTTCCGGGGGCGGGACGGGCAATGAGCAGTTCTTC.

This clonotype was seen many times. The CDR3 bases are TGTGCCAGCAGCCCGGGACCCACAGGGGAGCAGTTCTTC. It is translated as CASSPGPTGEQFF. The chain carries TRBV5-4 and TRBJ2-1; D is possibly TRBD1 (6 bases). The germline gives CDR1 SGHNT, CDR2 YYREEE (reference sequence). Trimming pared 4 bases from V and 10 bases from J, leaving 15 bases between. The CDR3 has 13 residues.

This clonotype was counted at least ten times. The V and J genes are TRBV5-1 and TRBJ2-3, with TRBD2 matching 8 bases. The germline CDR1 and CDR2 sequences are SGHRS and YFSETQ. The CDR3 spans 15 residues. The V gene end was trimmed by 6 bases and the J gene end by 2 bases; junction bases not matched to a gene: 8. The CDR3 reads CASTWAGGLTDTQYF. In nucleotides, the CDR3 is TGCGCCAGCACGTGGGCGGGAGGACTCACAGATACGCAGTATTTT.